Below, one T cell receptor (beta chain) is given with its context. Individuals aged about 18 to 95 years were recruited from about two dozen US areas. Germline CDR1 and CDR2: LGHDT and YNNKEL (reference sequence). This CDR3 spans 16 amino acids. V gave up 4 bases and J gave up 1 base; unmatched junction bases: 10. This record belongs to a study of blood T cell repertoires in COVID-19. Across the whole study: T cells, B-cell-depleted T cells, or PBMCs supplied cDNA or gDNA.

Study processing details: Reference gene primer amplification gave estimated nucleated cell counts. TCRdb keeps only in-frame clones here, not all; method: immunoSEQ multiplex PCR. The V and J calls and clone size were taken over from that table, and D and trimming were inferred from the DNA. The sample carries 250,000 to 350,000 clones, approximately 83% recorded once. The TCR was taken from a woman in her twenties or thirties who had recovered from COVID-19. The chain is built from TRBV3-1 (or the pseudogene TRBV3-2) and TRBJ2-7; 7 bases match TRBD2. The sample consisted of PBMCs or T cells enriched from blood (not recorded which). CDR3 in amino acids: CASSPGTTLISYEQYF. The CDR3 coding sequence is TGTGCCAGCAGCCCCGGGACTACTCTTATTTCCTACGAGCAGTACTTC.